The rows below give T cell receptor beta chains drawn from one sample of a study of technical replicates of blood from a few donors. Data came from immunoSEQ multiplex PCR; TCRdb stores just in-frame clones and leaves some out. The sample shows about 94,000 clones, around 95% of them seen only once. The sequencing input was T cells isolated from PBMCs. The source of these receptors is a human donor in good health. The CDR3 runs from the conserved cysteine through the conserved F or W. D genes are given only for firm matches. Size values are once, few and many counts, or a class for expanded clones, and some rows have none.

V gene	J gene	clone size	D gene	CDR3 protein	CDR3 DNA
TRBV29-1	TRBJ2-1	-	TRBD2	CSVATSGGYEQFF	TGCAGCGTCGCTACTAGCGGGGGTTATGAGCAGTTCTTC
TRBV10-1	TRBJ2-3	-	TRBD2	CASSESLSGTLTDTQYF	TGCGCCAGCAGTGAATCCCTTAGCGGGACCCTCACAGATACGCAGTATTTT
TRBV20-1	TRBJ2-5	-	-	CSASPETQYF	TGCAGTGCTAGTCCTGAGACCCAGTACTTC
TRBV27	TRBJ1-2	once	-	CASSSLGPYGYTF	TGTGCCAGCAGTTCCTTGGGCCCCTATGGCTACACCTTC
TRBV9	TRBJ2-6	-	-	CASSVASSGANVLTF	TGTGCCAGCAGCGTAGCCTCCTCTGGGGCCAACGTCCTGACTTTC
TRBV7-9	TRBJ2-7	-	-	CASSDSAAYPYEQYF	TGTGCCAGCAGCGACAGCGCAGCCTACCCCTACGAGCAGTACTTC
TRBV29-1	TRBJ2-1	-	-	CSVGTSESYNEQFF	TGCAGCGTTGGGACTTCTGAGTCCTACAATGAGCAGTTCTTC
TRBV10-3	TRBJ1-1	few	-	CAISGSDTEAFF	TGTGCCATCAGTGGATCGGACACTGAAGCTTTCTTT
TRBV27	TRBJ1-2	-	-	CASSQLGAKSNYGYTF	TGTGCCAGCAGTCAACTGGGGGCGAAGAGTAACTATGGCTACACCTTC
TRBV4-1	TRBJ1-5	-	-	CASSLKEGEQLNQPQHF	TGCGCCAGCAGCCTCAAAGAGGGAGAACAGCTCAATCAGCCCCAGCATTTT
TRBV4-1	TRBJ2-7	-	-	CASSHQAPYPRQSYEQYF	TGCGCCAGCAGCCATCAAGCCCCATACCCTCGACAGTCCTACGAGCAGTACTTC
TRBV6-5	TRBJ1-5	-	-	CASSYVSPPRQPQHF	TGTGCCAGCAGTTACGTCAGCCCACCCAGGCAGCCCCAGCATTTT
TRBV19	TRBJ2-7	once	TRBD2	CASSWMTSGRAREQYF	TGTGCCAGTAGTTGGATGACTAGCGGGAGGGCCCGCGAGCAGTACTTC
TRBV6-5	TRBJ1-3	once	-	CASTPSRNSGNTIYF	TGTGCCAGCACCCCGTCGCGAAACTCTGGAAACACCATATATTTT
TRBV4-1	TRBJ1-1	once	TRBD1	CASSQEDRGDTEAFF	TGCGCCAGCAGCCAAGAGGACAGGGGGGACACTGAAGCTTTCTTT
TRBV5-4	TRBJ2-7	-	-	CASSVDKGVSYEQYF	TGTGCCAGCAGCGTGGACAAAGGGGTTTCGTACGAGCAGTACTTC
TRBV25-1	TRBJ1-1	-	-	CASSQVGDGEAFF	TGTGCCAGCAGCCAGGTGGGTGATGGTGAAGCTTTCTTT
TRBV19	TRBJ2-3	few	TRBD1	CASSIGTGGDTQYF	TGTGCCAGTAGTATAGGGACAGGGGGAGATACGCAGTATTTT
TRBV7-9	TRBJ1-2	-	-	CASSTNPGQNYGYTF	TGTGCCAGCAGTACAAACCCCGGACAAAACTATGGCTACACCTTC
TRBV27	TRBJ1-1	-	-	CASSLKAMGHTEAFF	TGTGCCAGCAGTTTGAAGGCCATGGGGCACACTGAAGCTTTCTTT
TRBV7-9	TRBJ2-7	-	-	CASSVQGPYEQYF	TGTGCCAGCAGCGTACAGGGCCCCTACGAGCAGTACTTC
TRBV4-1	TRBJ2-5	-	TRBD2	CASSLPPGGQETQYF	TGCGCCAGCAGTCTCCCCCCGGGGGGGCAAGAGACCCAGTACTTC
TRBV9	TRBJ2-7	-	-	CASSPGTLYEQYF	TGTGCCAGCAGCCCCGGGACTCTCTACGAGCAGTACTTC
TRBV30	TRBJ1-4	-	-	CAWSVGQGNEKLFF	TGTGCCTGGAGTGTCGGCCAGGGAAATGAAAAACTGTTTTTT
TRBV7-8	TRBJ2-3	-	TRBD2	CASSLLADYTDTQYF	TGTGCCAGCAGCTTACTAGCGGACTACACAGATACGCAGTATTTT
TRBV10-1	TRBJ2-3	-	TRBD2	CASSASGGDTQYF	TGCGCCAGCAGTGCAAGCGGGGGGGATACGCAGTATTTT
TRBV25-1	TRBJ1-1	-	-	CASSELQEINTEAFF	TGTGCCAGCAGTGAATTACAGGAGATCAACACTGAAGCTTTCTTT
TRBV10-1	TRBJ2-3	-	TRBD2	CASRPGTSGSTDTQYF	TGCGCCAGCAGACCCGGGACTAGCGGGAGCACAGATACGCAGTATTTT
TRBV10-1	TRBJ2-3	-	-	CASSETLAPTDTQYF	TGCGCCAGCAGTGAGACTCTAGCGCCCACAGATACGCAGTATTTT
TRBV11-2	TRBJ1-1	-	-	CASGGGRKYTEAFF	TGTGCCAGCGGGGGGGGCAGGAAATACACTGAAGCTTTCTTT
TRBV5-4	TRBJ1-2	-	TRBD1	CASSPGTALDGYTF	TGTGCCAGCAGCCCAGGGACAGCCTTAGATGGCTACACCTTC
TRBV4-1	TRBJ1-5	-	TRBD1	CASSQEGGTGGRNQPQHF	TGCGCCAGCAGCCAAGAGGGCGGGACAGGGGGGCGCAATCAGCCCCAGCATTTT
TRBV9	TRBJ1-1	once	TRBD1	CASSVGTGERAFF	TGTGCCAGCAGCGTAGGGACAGGGGAGAGAGCTTTCTTT
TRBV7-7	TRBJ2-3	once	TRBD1	CASSSGQGNSTDTQYF	TGTGCTAGCAGCTCCGGACAGGGAAATAGCACAGATACGCAGTATTTT
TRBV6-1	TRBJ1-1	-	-	CAIVASVSTEAFF	TGTGCGATAGTAGCCTCCGTGTCCACTGAAGCTTTCTTT
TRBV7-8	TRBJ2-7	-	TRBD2	CASSVPGTSPISTYEQYF	TGTGCCAGCAGCGTACCCGGGACTAGCCCTATCTCTACTTACGAGCAGTACTTC
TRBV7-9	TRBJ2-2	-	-	CASRLNTGELFF	TGTGCCAGCCGTTTGAACACCGGGGAGCTGTTTTTT
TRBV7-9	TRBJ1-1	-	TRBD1	CASSLPKNRGRRDEAFF	TGTGCCAGCAGCTTACCTAAAAACAGGGGGCGCCGAGATGAAGCTTTCTTT
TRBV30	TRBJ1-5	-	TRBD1	CAWSPGTGQGPQHF	TGTGCCTGGAGTCCGGGGACAGGACAAGGGCCCCAGCATTTT
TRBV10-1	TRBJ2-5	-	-	CASSESQGQYEETQYF	TGCGCCAGCAGTGAGTCACAGGGTCAGTACGAAGAGACCCAGTACTTC
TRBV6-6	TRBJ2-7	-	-	CASGLVGDEQYF	TGTGCCAGCGGTCTCGTTGGAGACGAGCAGTACTTC
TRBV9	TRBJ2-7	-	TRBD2	CASSVGGGVYEQYF	TGTGCCAGCAGCGTGGGCGGGGGTGTATACGAGCAGTACTTC
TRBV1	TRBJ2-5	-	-	CTSNRDLQETQYF	TGCACCAGCAATCGGGACTTACAAGAGACCCAGTACTTC
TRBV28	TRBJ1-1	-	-	CASSPRFNRGLKTEAFF	TGTGCCAGCAGTCCTCGGTTCAATAGGGGCCTGAAGACTGAAGCTTTCTTT
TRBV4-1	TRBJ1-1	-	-	CASSQDRATMNTEAFF	TGCGCCAGCAGCCAAGACAGGGCTACTATGAACACTGAAGCTTTCTTT
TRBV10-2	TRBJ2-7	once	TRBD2	CASRLRGSGSSYEQYF	TGCGCCAGCAGACTCCGTGGGAGCGGGAGTTCCTACGAGCAGTACTTC